One and the same sample provided the 25 T cell receptor beta chains below, sequenced in a study of blood T cell repertoires in COVID-19. Assay used: immunoSEQ multiplex PCR; TCRdb lists only in-frame clones, some missing. The sample lists 160,000 or so clones; around 82% were seen once. Material: peripheral blood. All receptors derive from a man aged 55 to 70 with active or convalescent COVID-19.

This clone was found once. The chain is built from TRBV12-5 and TRBJ2-3; 10 positions agree with TRBD1. CDR1 is LGHNT, CDR2 FRNRAP, per germline. V shed 6 bases, J shed 5 bases, and the junction held 8 bases outside the gene matches. The CDR3 length is 15 residues. The CDR3 region is CASGYGQGELDTQYF. The CDR3 DNA reads as TGTGCTAGTGGGTACGGACAGGGGGAGTTAGATACGCAGTATTTT.

The chain is built from TRBV2 and TRBJ2-6, with D hard to call. Germline loops: CDR1 SNHLY, CDR2 FYNNEI. This CDR3 spans 16 amino acids. The V and J ends lost 3 bases and 0 bases respectively, with 9 bases between them. This CDR3 is CASSDKRSSGANVLTF. Here the CDR3 DNA reads TGTGCCAGCAGTGATAAGAGGAGCTCTGGGGCCAACGTCCTGACTTTC.

The CDR3 here is CSVARGQVTDTQYF. Written as DNA, the CDR3 is TGCAGCGTTGCAAGGGGGCAGGTCACAGATACGCAGTATTTT. This rearrangement joins TRBV29-1 to TRBJ2-3, with TRBD1 matching 7 bases. The CDR3 length is 14 residues. CDR1 is SQVTM and CDR2 is ANQGSEA in the germline V gene. The V gene end was trimmed by 4 bases and the J gene end by 2 bases; junction bases not matched to a gene: 6.

CDR3 amino acids: CASSPGQSNEQFF. In DNA, the CDR3 is TGTGCCAGCTCACCCGGACAGAGCAATGAGCAGTTCTTC. This chain links TRBV18 with TRBJ2-1, with D tentatively TRBD1 (6 bases). The CDR3 is 13 amino acids. Between the trimmed V and J ends, which lost 3 bases and 6 bases, there was a span of 9 bases. Per germline, CDR1 KGHSH and CDR2 LQKENI.

This clone was seen once. This chain connects TRBV21-1 to TRBJ2-7; the listed D gene, TRBD2, was not tested against the DNA. TRBV21-1 is described as a pseudogene. The CDR3 runs 16 residues. CDR3 in amino acids: CASSKFRTGDSYEQYF. As DNA, the CDR3 is TGTGCCAGCAGCAAATTTCGGACTGGAGACTCCTACGAGCAGTACTTC.

This sequence joins TRBV6-5 and TRBJ2-7; 10 positions agree with TRBD1. This CDR3 has 14 residues. V lost 6 bases, J lost 4 bases, and 6 bases stayed unmatched. Germline loops: CDR1 MNHEY, CDR2 SVGAGI. CDR3 sequence (DNA): TGTGCCAGCAGCAGACAGGGGGCGGGGTACGAGCAGTACTTC. Its translation: CASSRQGAGYEQYF.

V is TRBV7-8 and J is TRBJ2-6, with D perhaps matching TRBD1 (5 bases). V was shortened by 5 bases and J by 0 bases, with 20 bases between the two germline ends. This CDR3 contains 19 residues. The V gene's germline CDR1 is SGHVS and CDR2 FQNEAQ. CDR3 amino acids: CASSLSGQGRLSGANVLTF. For the CDR3, the DNA is TGTGCCAGCAGCCTGTCAGGGCAGGGCAGACTCTCTGGGGCCAACGTCCTGACTTTC. Variable domain in full (rest from reference TRBV7-8 and TRBJ2-6): GAGVSQSPRYKVAKRGQDVALRCDPISGHVSLFWYQQALGQGPEFLTYFQNEAQLDKSGLPSDRFFAERPEGSVSTLKIQRTQQEDSAVYLCASSLSGQGRLSGANVLTFGAGSRLTVL.

The chain combines TRBV4-1 with TRBJ2-7; D unclear. The CDR3 is 14 residues long. Trimming stripped 0 bases from V and 0 bases from J, with 6 bases between. Germline-derived CDR1 and CDR2 are MGHRA and YSYEKL. CDR3: CASSQDPGSYEQYF. The CDR3 DNA reads as TGCGCCAGCAGCCAAGATCCGGGCTCCTACGAGCAGTACTTC.

This clone is a singleton in its sample. The V call is TRBV3-1 (or the pseudogene TRBV3-2), the J call TRBJ2-5; TRBD2 matches at 7 bases. Unmatched junction bases numbered 3, after V lost 4 bases and J lost 4 bases. The germline V gene has CDR1 LGHDT and CDR2 YNNKEL (reference sequence). This CDR3 has 13 residues. DNA of the CDR3: TGTGCCAGCAGCCGACTAGCCGCAGAGACCCAGTACTTC. Its translation is CASSRLAAETQYF.

This clone was counted between two and nine times. The V and J genes are TRBV5-6 and TRBJ2-1; 8 bases line up with TRBD1. The CDR3 totals 15 residues. V shed 4 bases and J 0 bases; nucleotides not matched to a gene: 3. In germline, CDR1 is SGHDT, CDR2 YYEEEE. The DNA of the CDR3 is TGTGCCAGCAGCAAGGGACAGGCCTCCTACAATGAGCAGTTCTTC. Protein product: CASSKGQASYNEQFF.

V usage is TRBV19 and J usage is TRBJ1-5; 8 nucleotides agree with TRBD1. Germline trimming cut 10 bases from V and 2 bases from J; bases unmatched to any gene: 4. The germline CDR1 and CDR2 sequences are LNHDA and SQIVND (reference sequence). The CDR3 is 13 amino acids. The CDR3 loop is CATQGGGNQPQHF. The DNA for the CDR3 is TGTGCCACACAGGGGGGAGGCAATCAGCCCCAGCATTTT.

The V gene is TRBV11-3, the J gene TRBJ1-1; 9 bases fit TRBD1. Germline V lookup: CDR1 SGHNT, CDR2 YENEEA. Germline trimming cut 4 bases from V and 7 bases from J; bases unmatched to any gene: 4. The CDR3 spans 13 residues. The CDR3 DNA sequence: TGTGCCAGCAGCTCGGGACAGGGCAATGAAGCTTTCTTT. Translating gives CASSSGQGNEAFF.

The rearrangement joins TRBV18 to TRBJ2-7; maybe TRBD1 (5 bases). The CDR3 length is 14 residues. The V gene lost 2 bases and the J gene lost 2 bases, with 10 bases spanning the gap. The germline CDR1 and CDR2 sequences are KGHSH and LQKENI. DNA for the CDR3: TGTGCCAGCTCACCAAGCCCCAGGGCCTACGAGCAGTACTTC. This sequence encodes CASSPSPRAYEQYF. Combining the CDR3 with reference TRBV18 and TRBJ2-7 gives the whole variable domain NAGVMQNPRHLVRRRGQEARLRCSPMKGHSHVYWYRQLPEEGLKFMVYLQKENIIDESGMPKERFSAEFPKEGPSILRIQQVVRGDSAAYFCASSPSPRAYEQYFGPGTRLTVT.

In nucleotides, the CDR3 is TGCGCCAGCAGCTTGGACAGCTCTGGGGCCAACGTCCTGACTTTC. Translation: CASSLDSSGANVLTF. The J gene is TRBJ2-6, the V gene TRBV5-1; D call uncertain. V was trimmed by 0 bases and J by 0 bases, leaving 4 bases between them. CDR1 and CDR2 from the germline V gene are SGHRS and YFSETQ. The CDR3 has 15 amino acids.

The J gene is TRBJ2-3, the V gene TRBV11-2; 14 bases match TRBD2. Germline CDR1 reads SGHAT; CDR2 reads FQNNGV. CDR3 size: 17 residues. With V trimmed by 5 bases and J by 2 bases, 6 bases remained unmatched. The CDR3 DNA follows: TGTGCCAGCAGCCCCCGGACTAGCGGGGGGTACACAGATACGCAGTATTTT. Its protein is CASSPRTSGGYTDTQYF.

In this sample, this clone turned up once. The gene calls are TRBV5-1 and TRBJ2-2; the match to TRBD1 covers 7 bases. V lost 6 bases and J lost 4; bases outside the gene matches: 6. The CDR3 extends over 14 amino acids. Germline lookup yields CDR1 SGHRS and CDR2 YFSETQ. Here the CDR3 DNA reads TGCGCCAGCAACCGGGACAGTTCCACCGGGGAGCTGTTTTTT. Its protein is CASNRDSSTGELFF.

This chain links TRBV18 with TRBJ1-2, with a weak D call TRBD1 (5 bases). The germline V gene has CDR1 KGHSH and CDR2 LQKENI. The CDR3 is 15 residues long. Trimming took off 6 bases at V and 4 bases at J, with 18 bases between the two ends. In nucleotides, the CDR3 is TGTGCCAGCTCCGACAGAGGGAGGGCGAGCTATGGCTACACCTTC. This encodes CASSDRGRASYGYTF.

V gene TRBV7-3 combines with J gene TRBJ2-7; 10 nucleotides align to TRBD2. V lost 5 bases and J lost 6; bases outside the gene matches: 10. CDR3 length: 15 amino acids. The germline V gene encodes CDR1 SGHTA and CDR2 FQGTGA. The CDR3 spells CASSPNGLAGVEQYF. In DNA form, the CDR3 reads TGTGCCAGCAGCCCCAACGGGCTAGCGGGGGTCGAGCAGTACTTC.

V and J are TRBV7-2 and TRBJ2-1; the match to TRBD2 covers 8 bases. Germline V CDR1 and CDR2: SGHTA, FQGNSA. The V and J ends lost 4 bases and 7 bases, in that order; junction bases with no gene match: 6. This CDR3 has 14 residues. CDR3 bases: TGTGCCAGCAGCTCGGGGGGGCCGGCGAATGAGCAGTTCTTC. This codes for CASSSGGPANEQFF.

The V gene is TRBV6-2 or TRBV6-3, the J gene TRBJ2-2, with D maybe TRBD2 (6 bases). V was shortened by 2 bases and J by 4 bases, with 17 bases between the two germline ends. Germline V CDR1 and CDR2: MNHEY, SVGEGT. This CDR3 has 17 residues. The DNA of the CDR3 is TGTGCCAGCAGTTACGAGGCCACGGGACTCCGCACCGGGGAGCTGTTTTTT. It yields the protein CASSYEATGLRTGELFF.

V and J are TRBV10-2 and TRBJ2-5, with D possibly being TRBD1 (6 bases). CDR3 size: 15 residues. Germline V gene lookup returns CDR1 WSHSY and CDR2 SAAADI. Between the trimmed V and J ends, which lost 0 bases and 5 bases, there was a span of 13 bases. The chain's CDR3 is CASSESIPRGETQYF. In DNA, the CDR3 is TGCGCCAGCAGTGAGTCGATCCCGAGGGGGGAGACCCAGTACTTC.

This chain connects TRBV27 to TRBJ1-5; weak D call: TRBD1 (6 bases). Germline CDR1 reads MNHEY; CDR2 reads SMNVEV (reference sequence). The CDR3 consists of 16 residues. V lost 5 bases and J 2 bases, leaving 16 bases between the germline ends. The CDR3 is CASSPFNRAGNQPQHF. The CDR3 nucleotides read TGTGCCAGCAGTCCATTCAACAGGGCGGGCAATCAGCCCCAGCATTTT.

The chain uses TRBV24-1 and TRBJ2-7; the D gene is possibly TRBD1 (5 bases). This CDR3 comprises 13 residues. The germline V gene encodes CDR1 KGHDR and CDR2 SFDVKD. V lost 2 bases, J lost 3 bases, and 7 bases lay in between. The CDR3 spells CATSDSDSYEQYF. The CDR3 DNA is TGTGCCACCAGTGATTCCGACAGCTACGAGCAGTACTTC.

This clone was observed a few times. The V gene is TRBV5-4, the J gene TRBJ2-3; D might be TRBD2 (5 bases). CDR1 is SGHNT, CDR2 YYREEE, per germline (reference sequence). The CDR3 covers 17 residues. V lost 1 base, J lost 1 base, and 16 bases lay in between. The DNA of the CDR3 is TGTGCCAGCAGCTTGTTTCGGGATGGGCGGGGCACAGATACGCAGTATTTT. Its translation: CASSLFRDGRGTDTQYF. Full variable domain (remainder filled in from reference TRBV5-4 and TRBJ2-3): ETGVTQSPTHLIKTRGQQVTLRCSSQSGHNTVSWYQQALGQGPQFIFQYYREEENGRGNFPPRFSGLQFPNYSSELNVNALELDDSALYLCASSLFRDGRGTDTQYFGPGTRLTVL.

The genes are TRBV3-1 (or the pseudogene TRBV3-2) and TRBJ2-6; a weak D match, TRBD1 (6 bases). Germline V gives CDR1 LGHDT, CDR2 YNNKEL (reference sequence). This CDR3 spans 15 amino acids. Trimming removed 1 base from V and 4 bases from J, with 8 bases in between. The CDR3 DNA reads as TGTGCCAGCAGCCAAGCAGGGGCCGGGGCCAACGTCCTGACTTTC. Translated: CASSQAGAGANVLTF.